The TCR beta chain under discussion was sequenced for a study of cytomegalovirus exposure and HLA in healthy donors. This clone was picked up a small number of times. The PCR used 60 Vbeta and 13 Jbeta primers. Profiled with immunoSEQ multiplex PCR; TCRdb holds only in-frame clones, not every one. The sample consists of around 190,000 clones, approximately 86% of them appearing once. The sequenced sample consisted of PBMCs. The sequence was obtained from a boy younger than 10 in good health and CMV-seronegative.

As DNA, the CDR3 is TGTGCCAGCAGCTTGTATAGCTCGACCGAGCAGTACTTC. Residues: CASSLYSSTEQYF. The genes are TRBV5-6 and TRBJ2-7; D ambiguous. Looked up from germline, CDR1 is SGHDT and CDR2 is YYEEEE. Trimming took 1 base from V and 6 from J, leaving 11 bases between them. The CDR3 extends over 13 amino acids.